The sequence of this T cell receptor beta chain was determined in a study of neoadjuvant nivolumab and ipilimumab in lung cancer. Here immunoSEQ multiplex PCR was the method, and the copy in TCRdb shows in-frame clones only, minus some. This table holds 25,000 to 30,000 clones, 83% found once. General observations from the study: Only two of four nivolumab-treated tumors gained richness and clonality by surgery.

A note on this clone: Antigen unknown.

Germline V gives CDR1 SNHLY, CDR2 FYNNEI. The CDR3 consists of 15 residues. J lost 7 bases, V lost 1 base, and 5 bases had no gene match. The TCR was taken from an adult with non-small cell lung cancer. The chain employs TRBV2 and TRBJ2-1, with TRBD1 matching 9 bases. The sample here was tumor tissue, taken after neoadjuvant nivolumab, alone or with ipilimumab, at or shortly before surgery. The CDR3 DNA reads as TGTGCCAGCAGTGAAGAGGGGACAGGGCAAAATGAGCAGTTCTTC. Amino acids: CASSEEGTGQNEQFF. Full variable domain (outside the CDR3, taken from reference TRBV2 and TRBJ2-1): EPEVTQTPSHQVTQMGQEVILRCVPISNHLYFYWYRQILGQKVEFLVSFYNNEISEKSEIFDDQFSVERPDGSNFTLKIRSTKLEDSAMYFCASSEEGTGQNEQFFGPGTRLTVL.